Shown below are 17 T cell receptor beta chains from a single sample sequenced in a study of blood T cell repertoires in COVID-19. This table comes from immunoSEQ multiplex PCR, and its TCRdb copy is limited to in-frame clones, with some not included. The table includes 150,000 to 200,000 clones, under 90% detected once. Sequencing was performed on peripheral blood. The receptors originated from a person between 65 and 80 years old with COVID-19, enrolled during active disease.

CDR3 sequence (DNA): TGCGCCAGCAGCTCTACCGGACAGGATTCCGATGGCTACACCTTC. This encodes CASSSTGQDSDGYTF. The rearrangement uses TRBV5-1 and TRBJ1-2, with 7 bases aligning to TRBD1. Trimming cost V 3 bases and J 6 bases; bases outside gene matches: 11. The CDR3 runs to 15 residues. Per the germline V gene, CDR1 is SGHRS and CDR2 is YFSETQ.

The CDR3 loop is CASSQNRGAFPETQYF. As DNA, the CDR3 is TGTGCCAGCAGCCAAAATCGGGGGGCCTTCCCAGAGACCCAGTACTTC. This chain links TRBV14 with TRBJ2-5; perhaps TRBD2 as D (7 bases). Trimming pared 2 bases from V and 4 bases from J, leaving 17 bases between. The germline V gene has CDR1 SGHDN and CDR2 FVKESK. CDR3 length: 16 amino acids.

This clone was counted a few times. This chain joins TRBV7-9 and TRBJ2-3; a possible D gene is TRBD2 (5 bases). The CDR3 totals 18 residues. The germline CDR1 and CDR2 sequences are SEHNR and FQNEAQ (reference sequence). V was clipped by 5 bases and J by 5 bases, with 26 bases between them. The CDR3 region has the DNA TGTGCCAGCAGCCCCCTCCTCCCTATGCTAGCAGGTAGAGATACGCAGTATTTT. Its translation: CASSPLLPMLAGRDTQYF.

This clone was counted between two and nine times. The chain has TRBV6-1 and TRBJ1-5, with a weak D call TRBD1 (6 bases). The germline V gene encodes CDR1 MNHNS and CDR2 SASEGT. CDR3 length: 13 residues. The ends were cut back, 1 base at V and 5 bases at J, with 6 bases in the middle. The CDR3, as DNA: TGTGCCAGCAGTGAAGGGGGGCATCAGCCCCAGCATTTT. Its protein is CASSEGGHQPQHF.

J is TRBJ2-1 and V is TRBV30, with D possibly being TRBD2 (6 bases). The CDR3 extends over 15 amino acids. V was cut by 3 bases and J by 7 bases, with 19 bases left in between. Looked up from germline, CDR1 is GTSNPN and CDR2 is SVGIG (reference sequence). The CDR3 coding sequence is TGTGCCTGGAGCGAAAGGGGCAGGGCGGGGAATGAGCAGTTCTTC. This encodes CAWSERGRAGNEQFF.

V usage is TRBV28 and J usage is TRBJ2-1; possibly TRBD1 for D (6 bases). Deletions cut 5 bases from V and 6 bases from J, with 14 bases between. Per the germline V gene, CDR1 is MDHEN and CDR2 is SYDVKM. The CDR3 runs 14 residues. This CDR3 is CASSPQGTLNEQFF. The CDR3 DNA reads TGTGCCAGCAGTCCCCAAGGGACACTCAATGAGCAGTTCTTC.

The chain couples TRBV28 to TRBJ1-5, with TRBD1 matching over 7 bases. CDR3 length equals 12 residues. The V segment lost 7 bases and the J segment 7 bases; nucleotides outside the gene matches: 4. CDR1 is MDHEN, CDR2 SYDVKM, per germline. The CDR3 sequence: CASMTGLQPQHF. The CDR3 bases are TGTGCCAGCATGACAGGGCTGCAGCCCCAGCATTTT.

The V gene is TRBV27, the J gene TRBJ1-4; D unresolved. The CDR3 extends over 15 amino acids. Germline V lookup: CDR1 MNHEY, CDR2 SMNVEV (reference sequence). V gave up 7 bases and J gave up 7 bases, with 19 bases separating them. The CDR3 nucleotides read TGTGCCAGCAAGAATGCGGGGTTGCGAGGTGAAAAACTGTTTTTT. This sequence encodes CASKNAGLRGEKLFF. The full variable domain, in which reference TRBV27 and TRBJ1-4 provide the parts outside the CDR3, is EAQVTQNPRYLITVTGKKLTVTCSQNMNHEYMSWYRQDPGLGLRQIYYSMNVEVTDKGDVPEGYKVSRKEKRNFPLILESPSPNQTSLYFCASKNAGLRGEKLFFGSGTQLSVL.

The chain uses TRBV10-3 and TRBJ1-5, with D perhaps matching TRBD1 (6 bases). The CDR3 sequence is 13 residues long. V lost 11 bases and J lost 5, with 16 bases in between. Germline V gives CDR1 ENHRY, CDR2 SYGVKD. CDR3 in amino acids: CAASNRDHQPQHF. In DNA form, the CDR3 reads TGTGCCGCCTCAAACAGGGATCATCAGCCCCAGCATTTT.

The chain employs TRBV6-1 and TRBJ1-6, with a weak D call TRBD1 (5 bases). Trimming left V 1 base short and J 10 bases short, with 14 bases between. CDR1 is MNHNS and CDR2 is SASEGT in the germline V gene. This CDR3 is 15 amino acids long. For the CDR3, the DNA is TGTGCCAGCAGTGAAGAGGGACTGTTGGGGTCACCCCTCCACTTT. As protein: CASSEEGLLGSPLHF.

The rearrangement uses TRBV6-2 or TRBV6-3 and TRBJ1-4; tentative D call: TRBD1 (6 bases). From germline, CDR1 is MNHEY and CDR2 SVGEGT. The CDR3 spans 14 residues. V lost 5 bases and J lost 5, with 12 bases in between. CDR3 residues: CASSRTGTNEKLFF. The CDR3 DNA sequence: TGTGCCAGCAGTCGAACAGGGACCAATGAAAAACTGTTTTTT.

The CDR3 sequence: CASRRDSRADTQYF. The CDR3 DNA reads as TGTGCCAGCAGAAGGGACTCGAGGGCCGATACGCAGTATTTT. The chain carries TRBV5-4 and TRBJ2-3, with a weak D call TRBD2 (6 bases). Germline CDR1 and CDR2: SGHNT and YYREEE (reference sequence). The CDR3 extends over 14 amino acids. V was cut by 5 bases and J by 6 bases, with 16 bases left in between.

This sequence joins TRBV2 and TRBJ2-7; 9 bases map to TRBD2. The CDR3 covers 13 residues. V was pared by 6 bases and J by 3 bases, with 3 bases of the junction left unmatched. The germline V gene has CDR1 SNHLY and CDR2 FYNNEI. The CDR3 nucleotides are TGTGCCAGCAGGGCTAGCGGGAACTACGAGCAGTACTTC. Encoded protein: CASRASGNYEQYF. The entire variable domain, with the rest obtained from reference TRBV2 and TRBJ2-7, is as follows: EPEVTQTPSHQVTQMGQEVILRCVPISNHLYFYWYRQILGQKVEFLVSFYNNEISEKSEIFDDQFSVERPDGSNFTLKIRSTKLEDSAMYFCASRASGNYEQYFGPGTRLTVT.

This clone was counted between two and nine times. The J gene is TRBJ2-7, the V gene TRBV7-2, with 9 positions matching TRBD2. The V segment lost 3 bases and the J segment 5 bases; nucleotides outside the gene matches: 5. This CDR3 is 14 amino acids long. The germline V gene encodes CDR1 SGHTA and CDR2 FQGNSA. The CDR3 nucleotides are TGTGCCAGCAGCTTGGGACTAGCTGTGAACGAGCAGTACTTC. As protein: CASSLGLAVNEQYF.

The rearrangement joins TRBV7-3 to TRBJ2-7, with 9 bases aligning to TRBD1. V shed 5 bases and J 7 bases; nucleotides not matched to a gene: 9. The CDR3 spans 14 residues. The V gene's germline CDR1 is SGHTA and CDR2 FQGTGA. The CDR3 is CASSQGQGGAEQYF. DNA for the CDR3: TGTGCCAGCAGCCAGGGACAGGGTGGTGCGGAGCAGTACTTC.

CDR3 residues: CASSLPGGFNQPQHF. CDR3 in DNA: TGTGCCAGCAGCTTACCAGGGGGCTTCAATCAGCCCCAGCATTTT. The V gene is TRBV7-8, the J gene TRBJ1-5; 8 bases are a match to TRBD1. The CDR3 totals 15 residues. After removal of 2 bases from V and 3 bases from J, the junction contained 3 bases not matched to a gene. Germline V gene sequence: CDR1 SGHVS, CDR2 FQNEAQ.

This chain joins TRBV19 and TRBJ1-5; D perhaps matches TRBD1 (6 bases). Trimming took off 5 bases at V and 6 bases at J, with 8 bases between the two ends. This CDR3 contains 12 residues. Germline V lookup: CDR1 LNHDA, CDR2 SQIVND (reference sequence). In DNA form, the CDR3 reads TGTGCCAGTAGTTTCAGGGGTCAGCCCCAGCATTTT. Translation: CASSFRGQPQHF.